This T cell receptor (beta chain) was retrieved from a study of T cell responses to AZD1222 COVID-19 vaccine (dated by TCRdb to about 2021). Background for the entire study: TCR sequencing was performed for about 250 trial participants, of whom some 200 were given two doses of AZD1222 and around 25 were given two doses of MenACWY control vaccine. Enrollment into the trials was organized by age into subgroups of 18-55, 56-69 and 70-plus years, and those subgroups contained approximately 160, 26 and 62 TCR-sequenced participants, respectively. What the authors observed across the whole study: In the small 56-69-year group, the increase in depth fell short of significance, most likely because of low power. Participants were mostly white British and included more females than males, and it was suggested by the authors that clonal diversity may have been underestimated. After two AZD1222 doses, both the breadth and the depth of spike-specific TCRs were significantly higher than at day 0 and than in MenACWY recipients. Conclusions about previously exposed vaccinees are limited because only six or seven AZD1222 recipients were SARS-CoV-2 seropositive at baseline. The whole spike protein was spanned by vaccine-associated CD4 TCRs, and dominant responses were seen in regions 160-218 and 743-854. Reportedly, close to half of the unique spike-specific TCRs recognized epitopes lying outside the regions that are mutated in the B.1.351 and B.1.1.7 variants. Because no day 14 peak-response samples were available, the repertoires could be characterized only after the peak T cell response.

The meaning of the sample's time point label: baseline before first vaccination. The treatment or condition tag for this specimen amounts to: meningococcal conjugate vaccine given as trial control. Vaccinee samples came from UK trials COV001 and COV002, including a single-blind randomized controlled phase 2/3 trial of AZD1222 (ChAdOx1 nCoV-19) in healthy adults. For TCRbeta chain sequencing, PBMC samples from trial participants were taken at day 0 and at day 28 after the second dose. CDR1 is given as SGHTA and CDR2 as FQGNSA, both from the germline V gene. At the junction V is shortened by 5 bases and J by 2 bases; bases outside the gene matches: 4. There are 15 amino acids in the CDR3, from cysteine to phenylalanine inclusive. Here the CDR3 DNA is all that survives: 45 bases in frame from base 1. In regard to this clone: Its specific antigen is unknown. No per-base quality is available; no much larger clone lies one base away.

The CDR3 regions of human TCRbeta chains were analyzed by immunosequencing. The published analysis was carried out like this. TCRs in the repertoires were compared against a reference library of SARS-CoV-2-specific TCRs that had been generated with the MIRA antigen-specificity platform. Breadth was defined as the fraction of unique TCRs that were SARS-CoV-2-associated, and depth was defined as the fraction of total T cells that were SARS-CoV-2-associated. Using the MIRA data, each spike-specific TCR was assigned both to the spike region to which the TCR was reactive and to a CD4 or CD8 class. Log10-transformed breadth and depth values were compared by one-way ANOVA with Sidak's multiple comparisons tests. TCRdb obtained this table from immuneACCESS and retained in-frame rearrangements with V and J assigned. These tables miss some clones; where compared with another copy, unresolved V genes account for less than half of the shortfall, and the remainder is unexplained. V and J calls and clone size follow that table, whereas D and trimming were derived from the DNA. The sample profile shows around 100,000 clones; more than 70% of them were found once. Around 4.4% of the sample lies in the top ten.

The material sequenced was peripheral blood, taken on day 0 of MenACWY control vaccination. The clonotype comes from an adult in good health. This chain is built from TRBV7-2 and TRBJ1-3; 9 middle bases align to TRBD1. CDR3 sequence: CASSVGTGPGNTIYF. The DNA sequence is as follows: TGTGCCAGCAGCGTAGGGACAGGGCCTGGAAACACCATATATTTT.